A selection of T cell receptor beta chains follows, all from one sample in a study of T cells of healthy individuals. Each CDR3 protein is one row after TCRdb ran MiXCR on the 5' RACE reads. This sample carries 60,000 to 75,000 distinct CDR3 sequences, 15% to 20% of them seen once, and the ten largest clones take about 4.4%. All receptors derive from a human donor in good health. CDR3s include the opening cysteine and the closing phenylalanine or tryptophan. The D gene is left open where the match is weak. Size is stated for part of the rows, as once, few or many counts, or as a class when the clone is expanded.

size,J,V,D,DNA,CDR3
many,TRBJ1-2,TRBV7-2,TRBD1,TGTGCCAGCAGCTCGTTGGACAGGGCTTATGGCTACACCTTC,CASSSLDRAYGYTF
-,TRBJ2-2,TRBV11-2,TRBD1,TGTGCCAGCAGGCGGACAGGCGAGTCCGGGGAGCTGTTTTTT,CASRRTGESGELFF
few,TRBJ2-1,TRBV5-6,TRBD2,TGTGCCAGCAGCCCAGCGGGGGGGCCGTACAATGAGCAGTTCTTC,CASSPAGGPYNEQFF
-,TRBJ1-5,TRBV4-1,-,TGCGCCAGCAGCCGAGAAGGGGGGCCTCAGCCCCAGCATTTT,CASSREGGPQPQHF
-,TRBJ1-1,TRBV5-1,-,TGCGCCAGCAGCTTCCCGGACAGCCACAGGACTGAAGCTTTCTTT,CASSFPDSHRTEAFF
-,TRBJ2-1,TRBV5-5,-,TGTGCCAGCAGCACCGATTCCTACAATGAGCAGTTCTTC,CASSTDSYNEQFF
many,TRBJ2-2,TRBV20-1,-,TGCAGTGCCCTCGATTACGCCGGGGAGCTGTTTTTT,CSALDYAGELFF
few,TRBJ2-1,TRBV24-1,TRBD2,TGTGCCACCCAGTCGGGAGGGCCGAGGGATGAGCAGTTCTTC,CATQSGGPRDEQFF
many,TRBJ2-7,TRBV20-1,TRBD2,TGCAGTGCCTGGGGGGGGACGGAAACCTACGAGCAGTACTTC,CSAWGGTETYEQYF
many,TRBJ2-2,TRBV6-5,TRBD2,TGTGCCAGCAGTGCTCTAGCGGGGTGGGTTACCGGGGAGCTGTTTTTT,CASSALAGWVTGELFF
many,TRBJ2-1,TRBV28,TRBD2,TGTGCCAGCAGTTCGGGGGGAGAGGGAGGGAGAGAGCAGTTCTTC,CASSSGGEGGREQFF
many,TRBJ2-3,TRBV10-1,TRBD2,TGCGCCAGCAGTGGAACTAGCGGGGGCGCTACCACAGATACGCAGTATTTT,CASSGTSGGATTDTQYF
-,TRBJ1-4,TRBV27,-,TGTGCCAGCAAGTCTAACAGGGCTTATAATGAAAAACTGTTTTTT,CASKSNRAYNEKLFF
many,TRBJ2-4,TRBV7-9,-,TGTGCCAGCAGCTTTGGGGCCAATCTAGCCAAAAACATTCAGTACTTC,CASSFGANLAKNIQYF
many,TRBJ1-5,TRBV5-1,-,TGCGCCAGCTCGCAGGGAATTGGCAATCAGCCCCAGCATTTT,CASSQGIGNQPQHF
many,TRBJ1-2,TRBV20-1,-,TGCAGTGCTATGACAGACTATGGCTACACCTTC,CSAMTDYGYTF
-,TRBJ1-2,TRBV10-2,-,TGCGCCACCGCGACTACCGACACCCTCTATGGCTACACCTTC,CATATTDTLYGYTF
-,TRBJ2-3,TRBV7-9,-,TGTGCCAGCAGCCCAGAGGGAGGCACAGATACGCAGTATTTT,CASSPEGGTDTQYF
many,TRBJ2-7,TRBV15,-,TGTGCCACCAGCACAGGGTTCGTCGGCGAGCAGTACTTC,CATSTGFVGEQYF
-,TRBJ2-1,TRBV5-4,TRBD1,TGTGCCAGCAGCCAACTGACAGGGGATCCCAATGAGCAGTTCTTC,CASSQLTGDPNEQFF
many,TRBJ1-2,TRBV9,TRBD1,TGTGCCAGCAGCGTAGAGGCAGGGGGGAATGGCTACACCTTC,CASSVEAGGNGYTF
many,TRBJ1-1,TRBV20-1,-,TGCAGTGCTAGAGAAAACACTGAAGCTTTCTTT,CSARENTEAFF
many,TRBJ1-6,TRBV4-2,-,TGTGCCAGCAGCCCCTCGGGGGCGGGTTGGGCCTATTCACCCCTCCACTTT,CASSPSGAGWAYSPLHF
many,TRBJ2-1,TRBV7-2,TRBD2,TGTGCCAGCAGCTTAGATTCCCGGGGACTAGTTAGGAATGAGCAGTTCTTC,CASSLDSRGLVRNEQFF
few,TRBJ2-7,TRBV6-4,TRBD1,TGTGCCAGCAGTGACCCACAGGGGTGCTACGAGCAGTACTTC,CASSDPQGCYEQYF
-,TRBJ2-7,TRBV6-2/TRBV6-3,-,TGTGCCAGCGCAGTGGGGGGCTACGAGCAGTACTTC,CASAVGGYEQYF
many,TRBJ2-7,TRBV29-1,TRBD2,TGCAGCGTTGATGGGACTAGTGGCGCCTACGAGCAGTACTTC,CSVDGTSGAYEQYF
many,TRBJ1-5,TRBV4-2,-,TGTGCCAGCAGCCAAGGAACAGGGAATCAGCCCCAGCATTTT,CASSQGTGNQPQHF
many,TRBJ1-2,TRBV29-1,-,TGCAGCGTCGATCCCTCGGGGCAGCAGTATGGCTACACCTTC,CSVDPSGQQYGYTF
-,TRBJ2-3,TRBV27,TRBD1,TGTGCCAGCAGTTTTAAGGGGGCGGCCACAGATACGCAGTATTTT,CASSFKGAATDTQYF
-,TRBJ2-5,TRBV7-3,TRBD1,TGTGCCAGCAGCTTAATGGGGACAGGGGGGGAGACCCAGTACTTC,CASSLMGTGGETQYF
few,TRBJ2-2,TRBV5-1,-,TGCGCCAGCAGCCTACGGGACTCGAACACCGGGGAGCTGTTTTTT,CASSLRDSNTGELFF
many,TRBJ2-3,TRBV20-1,-,TGCAGTGCCCCAGGAGGGGTCAGGAATACGCAGTATTTT,CSAPGGVRNTQYF
many,TRBJ1-2,TRBV7-8,TRBD1,TGTGCCAGCAGCTTAGTTGGGAGGGGGCCGGGCTATGGCTACACCTTC,CASSLVGRGPGYGYTF
few,TRBJ2-5,TRBV5-1,-,TGCGCCAGCTTAATTTACACAGGTGGCTTGGAGACCCAGTACTTC,CASLIYTGGLETQYF
many,TRBJ2-3,TRBV19,-,TGTGCCAGTAGACCTATTTCGGGACAAGTCACCACAGATACGCAGTATTTT,CASRPISGQVTTDTQYF
few,TRBJ1-3,TRBV6-2/TRBV6-3,-,TGTGCCAGCAGTTACTCGAGAACCGGAAACACCATATATTTT,CASSYSRTGNTIYF
many,TRBJ2-1,TRBV20-1,TRBD2,TGCAGTGCACCGGGACTAGCTAGGTACAATGAGCAGTTCTTC,CSAPGLARYNEQFF
-,TRBJ2-4,TRBV6-2/TRBV6-3,-,TGTGCCAGCGGGACAAACAAAAACATTCAGTACTTC,CASGTNKNIQYF
few,TRBJ1-6,TRBV20-1,-,TGCAGTGCTAGAGAGGAAGGGAATTCACCCCTCCACTTT,CSAREEGNSPLHF
-,TRBJ2-1,TRBV14,-,TGTGCCAGCAGCCAACACTCCTCGGAGAGCTCCTACAATGAGCAGTTCTTC,CASSQHSSESSYNEQFF
many,TRBJ1-1,TRBV28,-,TGTGCCAGCAGTTTAAGCTTGGGCACTGAAGCTTTCTTT,CASSLSLGTEAFF
many,TRBJ1-1,TRBV27,-,TGTGCCAGCAGTTCAACAGGGTACACTGAAGCTTTCTTT,CASSSTGYTEAFF
many,TRBJ2-5,TRBV12-5,-,TGTGCTAGTGGTCCAAAAGAAGAGACCCAGTACTTC,CASGPKEETQYF
-,TRBJ2-7,TRBV16,TRBD1,TGTGCCAGCAGCCCGACAGGGTTGGTGGTGGGCTACGAGCAGTACTTC,CASSPTGLVVGYEQYF
many,TRBJ1-4,TRBV5-5,-,TGTGCCAGCACAGGGCCTAATGAAAAACTGTTTTTT,CASTGPNEKLFF
few,TRBJ2-5,TRBV28,TRBD1,TGTGCCAGCAGTTTAGGGGGACAGGGACAAGAGACCCAGTACTTC,CASSLGGQGQETQYF